The 12 T cell receptor beta chains given below trace back to one sample, sequenced in a study of blood T cell repertoires in COVID-19. Measured with immunoSEQ multiplex PCR; TCRdb has only the in-frame clones, and not every one. The table has about 160,000 clones, just under 85% seen once. The specimen was peripheral blood. The receptors here all came from a woman over 75 with acute or convalescent COVID-19.

The chain employs TRBV6-5 and TRBJ1-5; D is uncertain. V lost 7 bases to trimming and J lost 3 bases, with 10 bases between them. Per the germline V gene, CDR1 is MNHEY and CDR2 is SVGAGI. This CDR3 is built from 13 residues. The CDR3 sequence is CASNTVSNQPQHF. The CDR3 coding sequence is TGTGCCAGCAATACGGTCTCCAATCAGCCCCAGCATTTT.

The V gene is TRBV7-6, the J gene TRBJ2-5; TRBD1 agrees at 9 bases. V lost 1 base, J lost 4 bases, and 4 bases stayed unmatched. Germline lookup yields CDR1 SGHVS and CDR2 FNYEAQ. This CDR3 comprises 15 residues. CDR3 sequence (DNA): TGTGCCAGCAGCTTAGGGACAGGGGTTGGAGAGACCCAGTACTTC. This gives the protein CASSLGTGVGETQYF.

The chain carries TRBV3-1 (or the pseudogene TRBV3-2) and TRBJ2-1, with 11 nucleotides matching TRBD2. The CDR3 consists of 19 residues. Germline CDR1 LGHDT, CDR2 YNNKEL (reference sequence). The junction had 8 bases not matched to a gene; V was cut back by 1 base and J by 0 bases. CDR3 nucleotides: TGTGCCAGCAGCCAAGGCGGGACTAGCGGACCCCGCTCCTACAATGAGCAGTTCTTC. Protein: CASSQGGTSGPRSYNEQFF.

The V gene is TRBV4-1, the J gene TRBJ1-6; D perhaps matches TRBD1 (6 bases). The germline CDR1 and CDR2 sequences are MGHRA and YSYEKL. This CDR3 has 20 amino acids. Trimming shortened V by 0 bases and J by 7 bases, and 25 bases separated the two germline ends. CDR3 residues: CASSQDWGHIAEGFNSPLHF. In nucleotides, the CDR3 is TGCGCCAGCAGCCAAGATTGGGGGCATATCGCAGAAGGGTTCAATTCACCCCTCCACTTT.

This clone was seen more than once but under ten times. The genes are TRBV6-5 and TRBJ1-1, with 8 bases identical to TRBD1. The germline V gene encodes CDR1 MNHEY and CDR2 SVGAGI. The J segment lost 6 bases and the V segment lost 0 bases, leaving 9 bases of the junction unmatched. CDR3 length: 16 amino acids. The CDR3 loop is CASSYSGRGQSPEAFF. The CDR3 coding sequence is TGTGCCAGCAGTTACTCTGGCAGGGGGCAATCTCCTGAAGCTTTCTTT.

The rearrangement joins TRBV2 to TRBJ1-1; TRBD1 matches 8 bases. The CDR3 covers 16 residues. Trimming cost V 6 bases and J 4 bases; bases outside gene matches: 13. CDR1 is SNHLY, CDR2 FYNNEI, per germline. Here the CDR3 DNA reads TGTGCCAGCAGCCAGGGGGCAGGGAGGGGAAGCACTGAAGCTTTCTTT. It encodes CASSQGAGRGSTEAFF.

This chain joins TRBV7-9 and TRBJ2-7; the D gene is possibly TRBD1 (5 bases). V shed 5 bases and J shed 4 bases, with 21 bases lying between them. CDR1 and CDR2 (germline): SEHNR, FQNEAQ (reference sequence). The CDR3 covers 16 residues. The CDR3 sequence: CASSPPLRQGLYEQYF. CDR3 sequence (DNA): TGTGCCAGCAGCCCCCCCCTCCGGCAGGGCCTTTACGAGCAGTACTTC.

Points on this clone: Other DNA sequences within the sample encode an identical CDR3. The chain carries TRBV5-1 and TRBJ1-1; D uncertain. CDR1 and CDR2 (germline): SGHRS, YFSETQ. This CDR3 is built from 13 residues. The V end lost 1 base, the J end lost 2 bases, and 6 bases lay between the germline ends. In DNA form, the CDR3 reads TGCGCCAGCAGCTTGATAGTTAACACTGAAGCTTTCTTT. Amino acid sequence: CASSLIVNTEAFF.

V gene TRBV12-3 or TRBV12-4 combines with J gene TRBJ2-7; maybe TRBD2 (6 bases). The CDR3 length is 13 residues. V was cut by 5 bases and J by 7 bases, with 15 bases left in between. The CDR3 sequence: CASSPRLEGEQYF. The CDR3 nucleotides read TGTGCCAGCAGTCCCAGACTAGAGGGTGAGCAGTACTTC.

This clone appeared a few times. The chain joins TRBV3-1 (or the pseudogene TRBV3-2) to TRBJ2-2; TRBD1 is a possible D gene (6 bases). The CDR3 runs to 13 residues. Trimming pared 3 bases from V and 7 bases from J, leaving 9 bases between. Germline lookup yields CDR1 LGHDT and CDR2 YNNKEL (reference sequence). CDR3 residues: CASSQLGHGELFF. The CDR3 bases are TGTGCCAGCAGCCAGCTGGGACACGGGGAGCTGTTTTTT.

J is TRBJ2-1 and V is TRBV7-9, with D possibly being TRBD1 (5 bases). The CDR3 is 12 amino acids. Germline CDR1 reads SEHNR; CDR2 reads FQNEAQ (reference sequence). V lost 1 base and J 10 bases, leaving 8 bases between the germline ends. CDR3 sequence: CASSLEGAEQFF. CDR3 sequence (DNA): TGTGCCAGCAGCTTAGAAGGGGCCGAGCAGTTCTTC.

The gene calls are TRBV19 and TRBJ2-7; 7 bases match TRBD1. Germline V gene lookup returns CDR1 LNHDA and CDR2 SQIVND (reference sequence). The CDR3 contains 14 residues. Trimming at V came to 2 bases and at J to 3 bases, leaving 4 bases not matched to a gene. The CDR3 region is CASSIYGQDYEQYF. CDR3 DNA: TGTGCCAGTAGTATATATGGACAGGACTACGAGCAGTACTTC.